This entry features one T cell receptor beta chain sequence. As processed by the authors: It was from reference gene primer amplification that nucleated cell counts were estimated. Sequencing used immunoSEQ multiplex PCR; TCRdb keeps in-frame clones, though not all of them. D and trimming come from the DNA, and the V and J calls and clone size come from that table. The data contain about 360,000 clones, 86% of them singletons. The CDR3 is 13 amino acids. V dropped 6 bases and J dropped 1 base, with 9 bases sitting between them. Seattle's enrolled individuals joined amid active infection and were then monitored longitudinally. This sample is drawn from a study of blood T cell repertoires in COVID-19. As for the study in general: COVID-19 samples from acute and convalescent phases originated in the United States, Italy and Spain. From T cells, B-cell-depleted T cells, or PBMCs came the material, which was cDNA or gDNA.

The sequencing sample was made of peripheral blood. The genes are TRBV12-3 or TRBV12-4 and TRBJ1-1; D uncertain. The TCR was taken from a woman between 55 and 75 years old with COVID-19, enrolled during active disease. The CDR3: CASRLGENTEAFF. DNA for the CDR3: TGTGCCAGCAGGCTCGGGGAGAACACTGAAGCTTTCTTT.